This T cell receptor (beta chain) was sequenced for a study of shared clonotypes between healthy human individuals. Once extracted for a subset, genomic DNA was divided evenly among several immunoSEQ plates. Here immunoSEQ multiplex PCR was the method, and the copy in TCRdb shows in-frame clones only, minus some. The data show over 1.5 million clones, 95% to 99% seen once. Germline V CDR1 and CDR2: MNHEY, SMNVEV (reference sequence). The CDR3 totals 11 residues. V lost 5 bases and J 6 bases, leaving 4 bases between the germline ends. Participating donors were healthy, HIV-negative adults free of recent acute infections or vaccinations. Concerning this clone: Other DNA sequences in this sample translate to the same CDR3.

The chain employs TRBV27 and TRBJ2-2; D is undetermined. Source material: naive CD4+ T cells sorted from blood. Noted subset: CD45RA+ positively selected. The sequence derives from a man younger than 45 in good health. CDR3: CASSRAGELFF. CDR3 coding DNA: TGTGCCAGCAGTCGTGCCGGGGAGCTGTTTTTT.